The source of this T cell receptor (beta chain) is a study of blood T cell repertoires in COVID-19. This clone showed up just a few times. Profiled with immunoSEQ multiplex PCR; TCRdb holds only in-frame clones, not every one. The sample records 23,000 or so clones, about nine tenths being singletons. The CDR3 is made up of 13 amino acids. Germline V CDR1 and CDR2: SGHDN, FVKESK. Trimming cost V 4 bases and J 7 bases; bases outside gene matches: 3. V gene TRBV14 combines with J gene TRBJ1-1; 10 bases fit TRBD1. Sequenced sample: peripheral blood. The clonotype comes from a man between 70 and 80 years old with acute or convalescent COVID-19. The CDR3 DNA is TGTGCCAGCAGCCTAGGACAGGGGGATGAAGCTTTCTTT. Its translation: CASSLGQGDEAFF. Drawing the rest from reference TRBV14 and TRBJ1-1, the complete variable domain is EAGVTQFPSHSVIEKGQTVTLRCDPISGHDNLYWYRRVMGKEIKFLLHFVKESKQDESGMPNNRFLAERTGGTYSTLKVQPAELEDSGVYFCASSLGQGDEAFFGQGTRLTVV.